The sequence of this T cell receptor beta chain was determined in a study of blood T cell repertoires in COVID-19. Overall study context: COVID-19 samples from acute and convalescent phases originated in the United States, Italy and Spain.

Generated by immunoSEQ multiplex PCR, the TCRdb table keeps only in-frame clones and is missing some. Counted here are 450,000 to 500,000 clones, about 88% occurring once; the ten biggest clones make up 6.5% to 8.5%. Participants spanned ages about 18 to 90 years and resided in 20 to 30 US areas. The length of the CDR3 is 13 residues. Germline V gene data show CDR1 as LNHDA and CDR2 as SQIVND (reference sequence). Trimming took off 10 bases at V and 3 bases at J, with 15 bases between the two ends. The source material was PBMCs or T cells enriched from blood (not recorded which). The V call is TRBV19, the J call TRBJ1-2; a weak D match, TRBD1 (6 bases). The sequence was collected from a woman in her fifties or sixties who had recovered from COVID-19. The CDR3 is CATQGGGYYGYTF. DNA of the CDR3: TGTGCCACGCAAGGGGGGGGTTACTATGGCTACACCTTC.